This TCR beta chain was sequenced in a study of T cell responses to AZD1222 COVID-19 vaccine. Only one count was recorded for this clone. Antigen: not known. The method was immunoSEQ multiplex PCR; TCRdb's version includes in-frame clones alone and lacks a portion of them. Here the sample spans around 170,000 clones, over 75% being singletons. CDR3 size: 14 residues. Germline CDR1 and CDR2: SEHNR and FQNEAQ (reference sequence). V lost 1 base and J lost 6, with 10 bases in between. Findings of the study overall: There were mostly white British donors and more females than males, and clonal diversity was possibly underestimated. Per reports, nearly half of all spike-specific TCRs target regions that are unmutated in variants. Spike-specific TCR repertoires showed rising breadth and depth after two AZD1222 doses. Spike regions recognized by vaccine-associated CD4 TCRs spanned the protein, led by 160-218 and 743-854.

This sample comprised peripheral blood, obtained on day 0 of AZD1222 vaccination. This sequence joins TRBV7-9 and TRBJ2-1; no firm D call. This clonotype was sampled from an adult in good health. The chain's CDR3 is CASSLVGFGNEQFF. In DNA, the CDR3 is TGTGCCAGCAGCTTAGTGGGTTTTGGCAATGAGCAGTTCTTC.